The 9 T cell receptor beta chains below were found in one sample sequenced in a study of regulatory T cells in long-lasting Graves disease. Regarding time point: newly diagnosed GD, antithyroid drugs for less than 3 months. RNA from PBMCs was the source of the TCR library. iRepertoire HTBI primers and Arm-PCR of CDR3 regions built TCR beta libraries. TCRdb redid the calling of the multiplex PCR reads with MiXCR, one entry per CDR3 protein. The sample has about 460,000 distinct CDR3 sequences; roughly 15% are singletons. The data also belong to a second study, concerning T cells in Graves' hyperthyroidism and ophthalmopathy.

Material: peripheral blood mononuclear cells (PBMCs), obtained at new diagnosis, from a patient treated with antithyroid drugs. These receptors all stem from a woman between 45 and 60 years old with Graves disease.

The V gene is TRBV5-1, the J gene TRBJ2-7; 7 bases align to TRBD1. The CDR3 extends over 13 amino acids. Germline values: CDR1 SGHRS, CDR2 YFSETQ. With V trimmed by 4 bases and J by 12 bases, 13 bases remained unmatched. The CDR3 sequence is CASSEETTGVLYF. DNA for the CDR3: TGCGCCAGCAGCGAAGAAACCACAGGGGTCCTGTACTTC.

This clonotype was picked up many times. The J gene is TRBJ2-3, the V gene TRBV28, with TRBD2 identical over 8 bases. V trimming: 8 bases; J trimming: 2 bases; junction bases outside the gene matches: 15. The CDR3 is made up of 17 amino acids. Germline CDR1 is MDHEN and CDR2 is SYDVKM. The CDR3 sequence: CASDPAGVDSYTDTQYF. CDR3 nucleotides: TGTGCCAGCGATCCAGCGGGAGTCGATTCCTACACAGATACGCAGTATTTT.

This clonotype was picked up many times. The CDR3 loop is CASSLRFRGRETQYF. The CDR3 nucleotides read TGTGCCAGCAGCTTAAGGTTCCGGGGGCGGGAGACCCAGTACTTC. The chain has TRBV11-2 and TRBJ2-5, with D perhaps TRBD1 or TRBD2 (6 bases each). V dropped 2 bases and J dropped 5 bases, with 15 bases sitting between them. From germline, CDR1 is SGHAT and CDR2 FQNNGV. This CDR3 has 15 residues.

This clonotype was found many times. The chain links TRBV12-5 to TRBJ2-1; the match to TRBD2 covers 11 bases. Germline CDR1 is LGHNT and CDR2 is FRNRAP. The junction had 4 bases not matched to a gene; V was cut back by 1 base and J by 8 bases. The CDR3 covers 15 residues. CDR3 protein: CASGLGLAGMDEQFF. CDR3 coding DNA: TGTGCTAGTGGTTTGGGACTAGCGGGAATGGATGAGCAGTTCTTC.

The chain employs TRBV24-1 and TRBJ1-5; D is possibly TRBD1 (5 bases). V was shortened by 7 bases and J by 5 bases, with 11 bases between the two germline ends. The CDR3 extends over 13 amino acids. Germline loops: CDR1 KGHDR, CDR2 SFDVKD. CDR3 sequence: CATRAGGDQPQHF. Written as DNA, the CDR3 is TGTGCCACCAGGGCAGGAGGGGATCAGCCCCAGCATTTT.

This clonotype was counted at least ten times. The chain is built from TRBV7-8 and TRBJ1-1, with D possibly matching TRBD1 (5 bases). Trimming took 5 bases from V and 1 from J, leaving 14 bases between them. The length of the CDR3 is 15 residues. Germline-derived CDR1 and CDR2 are SGHVS and FQNEAQ. CDR3 sequence: CASSSLTTGNTEAFF. The DNA of the CDR3 is TGTGCCAGCAGCAGCCTCACTACAGGGAACACTGAAGCTTTCTTT.

Many counts were recorded for this clonotype. This sequence joins TRBV27 and TRBJ2-7; 10 bases align to TRBD2. CDR3 length: 17 residues. V lost 0 bases to trimming and J lost 0 bases; unmatched junction nucleotides: 5. Germline V gives CDR1 MNHEY, CDR2 SMNVEV (reference sequence). The CDR3 is CASSLSPLAGTSYEQYF. CDR3 in DNA: TGTGCCAGCAGTTTATCGCCACTAGCGGGAACCTCCTACGAGCAGTACTTC.

This clonotype was counted only a few times. The V gene is TRBV10-3, the J gene TRBJ1-4; the D gene is possibly TRBD1 (6 bases). Per the germline V gene, CDR1 is ENHRY and CDR2 is SYGVKD. Trimming shortened V by 4 bases and J by 3 bases, and 9 bases separated the two germline ends. This CDR3 region has 14 residues. CDR3 sequence (DNA): TGTGCCATCAGTGTGGGGGCAGCTAATGAAAAACTGTTTTTT. Translation: CAISVGAANEKLFF.

This clonotype turned up a few times. The chain has TRBV6-1 and TRBJ2-7; D is unclear. CDR1 MNHNS and CDR2 SASEGT come from the germline V gene. The CDR3 has 13 residues. Trimming pared 6 bases from V and 6 bases from J, leaving 15 bases between. The CDR3, as DNA: TGTGCCAGCAGCCTTATGACTCGAGCCGAGCAGTACTTC. Amino acid sequence: CASSLMTRAEQYF.